This T cell receptor (beta chain) was recorded in a study of regulatory T cells in long-lasting Graves disease. Study-level points and caveats: Accuracy was perhaps lowered by the small sample size.

Many counts were recorded for this clonotype. Its antigen is currently unknown. Trimming took 2 bases from V and 5 from J, leaving 7 bases between them. The CDR3 runs 12 residues. In building TCR beta libraries, iRepertoire HTBI primers were used together with Arm-PCR of CDR3 regions. Using its own MiXCR run on the multiplex PCR reads, TCRdb lists one record per CDR3 protein. The sample has around 480,000 distinct CDR3 sequences, roughly 17% seen once. The time point is: newly diagnosed GD, antithyroid drugs for less than 3 months. TCR sequences were obtained from RNA taken from PBMCs. These sequences were also reported in another study, on T cells in Graves' hyperthyroidism and ophthalmopathy.

The sequences come from peripheral blood mononuclear cells (PBMCs), collected at new diagnosis, from a patient treated with antithyroid drugs. The sequence was collected from a man in his forties with Graves disease. V and J are TRBV12-3 or TRBV12-4 and TRBJ2-7; no reliable D call. In nucleotides, the CDR3 is TGTGCCAGCAGTTTAAAGGCCCACGAGCAGTACTTC. It codes for CASSLKAHEQYF.